These T cell receptor beta chains were read from a single sample in a study of blood T cells in healthy people across ages. One entry per CDR3 protein results from TCRdb running MiXCR on the 5' RACE reads. Here the sample spans 650,000 to 900,000 distinct CDR3 sequences, around two thirds being singletons. The sequencing input was blood. The receptors were gathered from a man younger than 45 in good health. CDR3s include the opening cysteine and the closing phenylalanine or tryptophan. A D gene is named only where the DNA matches it firmly. Clone size is stated in some rows and not others, as once, few, many or a class when expanded.

>14|TRBJ2-7|TRBV6-2/TRBV6-3|.|.
CACSNQKREDEQYF
TGTGCCTGCAGTAACCAAAAGAGGGAGGACGAGCAGTACTTC
>17|TRBJ2-1|TRBV4-2|TRBD2|.
CASSQGIRGGTYNEQFF
TGTGCCAGCAGCCAAGGAATTCGGGGGGGCACCTACAATGAGCAGTTCTTC
>15|TRBJ1-6|TRBV20-1|TRBD1|few
CSARDPDRGNSPLHF
TGCAGTGCTAGAGACCCGGACAGGGGTAATTCACCCCTCCACTTT
>16|TRBJ1-5|TRBV5-8|.|.
CASRHDGAYSNQPQHF
TGTGCCAGCAGACACGACGGGGCTTATAGCAATCAGCCCCAGCATTTT
>14|TRBJ2-2|TRBV4-3|.|.
CASSQDGRTGELFF
TGCGCCAGCAGCCAAGACGGTCGTACCGGGGAGCTGTTTTTT
>14|TRBJ1-2|TRBV10-3|.|.
CAISARTVNYGYTF
TGTGCCATCAGTGCTCGGACAGTTAACTATGGCTACACCTTC
>18|TRBJ2-3|TRBV25-1|TRBD1|.
CASSGTNRDRGLRDTQYF
TGTGCCAGCAGTGGGACAAACCGCGACAGGGGGCTTAGAGATACGCAGTATTTT
>15|TRBJ2-3|TRBV6-4|.|.
CASSDVGLGTDTQYF
TGTGCCAGCAGTGACGTGGGCCTGGGCACAGATACGCAGTATTTT
>18|TRBJ1-2|TRBV4-3|TRBD1|.
CASSLGGQGATTFYGYTF
TGCGCCAGCAGCCTGGGGGGACAGGGGGCGACTACTTTCTATGGCTACACCTTC
>15|TRBJ1-2|TRBV27|.|once
CASSWGGTDSYGYTF
TGTGCCAGCAGTTGGGGGGGGACGGACAGCTATGGCTACACCTTC
>17|TRBJ2-6|TRBV28|.|.
CASSVPGQPTGANVLTF
TGTGCCAGCAGTGTACCGGGACAACCGACTGGGGCCAACGTCCTGACTTTC
>15|TRBJ2-7|TRBV6-2/TRBV6-3|.|.
CASSLPQSGGYEQYF
TGTGCCAGCAGTCTCCCTCAGAGTGGAGGCTACGAGCAGTACTTC
>14|TRBJ1-1|TRBV9|.|.
CASNRAGGGTEAFF
TGTGCCAGCAACCGGGCTGGAGGAGGCACTGAAGCTTTCTTT
>12|TRBJ2-3|TRBV28|.|.
CASSPLLDTQYF
TGTGCCAGCAGTCCCCTGCTAGATACGCAGTATTTT
>16|TRBJ1-6|TRBV5-1|TRBD1|.
CASSLTMGTGTSPLHF
TGCGCCAGCAGCTTGACTATGGGGACAGGGACTTCACCCCTCCACTTT
>17|TRBJ2-7|TRBV15|TRBD2|many
CATSRDRLRSGGNEQYF
TGTGCCACCAGCAGAGATCGGTTACGTAGCGGGGGGAACGAGCAGTACTTC
>15|TRBJ2-1|TRBV29-1|.|few
CSVAGAKRGYNEQFF
TGCAGCGTTGCCGGGGCGAAGCGAGGATACAATGAGCAGTTCTTC
>15|TRBJ2-3|TRBV6-1|.|.
CASSEQGHNTDTQYF
TGTGCCAGCAGTGAACAAGGACACAACACAGATACGCAGTATTTT
>14|TRBJ2-5|TRBV20-1|TRBD2|.
CSARAPGGQETQYF
TGCAGTGCTAGAGCACCGGGGGGACAAGAGACCCAGTACTTC
>15|TRBJ2-7|TRBV7-2|TRBD2|.
CAGSLGPGLAYEQYF
TGTGCCGGCAGCTTAGGGCCGGGACTAGCCTACGAGCAGTACTTC
>16|TRBJ1-2|TRBV27|.|.
CASSSLPFEGLYGYTF
TGTGCCAGCAGTTCCCTCCCTTTTGAGGGTCTCTATGGCTACACCTTC
>14|TRBJ2-7|TRBV27|TRBD1|.
CASSTPDRVYEQYF
TGTGCCAGCAGCACACCGGACAGGGTATACGAGCAGTACTTC
>11|TRBJ2-1|TRBV10-3|.|.
CAGGLGNEQFF
TGTGCCGGAGGGCTCGGCAATGAGCAGTTCTTC
>17|TRBJ2-3|TRBV7-2|TRBD2|.
CASSTQTSGGATDTQYF
TGTGCCAGCAGCACCCAGACTAGCGGGGGGGCGACAGATACGCAGTATTTT
>15|TRBJ1-6|TRBV4-3|.|.
CASSQDGGRGSPLHF
TGCGCCAGCAGCCAAGATGGGGGCAGGGGTTCACCCCTCCACTTT
>14|TRBJ1-2|TRBV4-2|.|few
CASSQPTGLHGYTF
TGTGCCAGCAGCCAACCTACAGGGCTCCATGGCTACACCTTC
>13|TRBJ2-4|TRBV30|TRBD2|once
CAWILRPGGEQYF
TGTGCCTGGATCCTAAGACCTGGGGGGGAGCAGTACTTC
>9|TRBJ1-2|TRBV7-9|.|.
CASSIEGTF
TGTGCCAGCAGCATAGAAGGCACCTTC
>14|TRBJ2-1|TRBV12-3/TRBV12-4|.|many
CASSLADPYNEQFF
TGTGCCAGCAGTTTGGCGGACCCGTACAATGAGCAGTTCTTC
>13|TRBJ2-7|TRBV7-2|.|.
CASSVEAYSEQYF
TGTGCCAGCAGCGTGGAGGCGTATTCCGAGCAGTACTTC
>14|TRBJ2-1|TRBV7-3|.|.
CASSSPGPYNEQFF
TGTGCCAGCAGCTCTCCCGGGCCGTACAATGAGCAGTTCTTC
>16|TRBJ2-1|TRBV7-8|TRBD2|once
CASSFSSGGATNEQFF
TGTGCCAGCAGCTTCTCGAGCGGGGGGGCCACCAATGAGCAGTTCTTC
>17|TRBJ2-7|TRBV19|TRBD2|.
CASSIDTSGGLRYEQYF
TGTGCCAGTAGTATAGATACTAGCGGGGGGCTTCGCTACGAGCAGTACTTC
>16|TRBJ2-5|TRBV6-2/TRBV6-3|TRBD2|.
CASSPWGSGIYNEQYF
TGTGCCAGCTCCCCTTGGGGTAGCGGGATATACAATGAGCAGTACTTC
>20|TRBJ2-1|TRBV7-3|TRBD2|few
CASSLDLASGTSGGYNEQFF
TGTGCCAGCAGCTTGGACCTAGCTTCCGGGACTAGCGGGGGTTACAATGAGCAGTTCTTC
>14|TRBJ2-4|TRBV7-9|.|few
CASSLSAGPRDQYF
TGTGCCAGCAGTTTGAGCGCAGGGCCCAGGGATCAGTACTTC
>14|TRBJ1-6|TRBV20-1|.|.
CSARDQGGNSPLHF
TGCAGTGCTAGAGATCAGGGCGGTAATTCACCCCTCCACTTT
>18|TRBJ2-7|TRBV6-5|TRBD2|.
CASSYFGLAGALSYEQYF
TGTGCCAGCAGTTATTTCGGACTAGCGGGGGCACTCTCCTACGAGCAGTACTTC
>16|TRBJ1-5|TRBV5-5|.|.
CACSLEVNVGNQPQHF
TGTGCCTGCAGCTTGGAAGTCAATGTCGGCAATCAGCCCCAGCATTTT
>12|TRBJ2-3|TRBV12-3/TRBV12-4|.|few
CASSQGTQHSYF
TGTGCCAGCAGCCAAGGGACCCAGCACTCGTATTTT
>15|TRBJ2-7|TRBV5-1|.|.
CASSLDPLSSYEQYF
TGCGCCAGCAGCTTGGACCCACTGAGCTCCTACGAGCAGTACTTC
>17|TRBJ2-5|TRBV6-2/TRBV6-3|.|few
CASSYSTGKAFQETQYF
TGTGCCAGCAGTTACTCCACGGGAAAGGCTTTTCAAGAGACCCAGTACTTC
>15|TRBJ2-1|TRBV24-1|.|.
CATSATGNSKNEQFF
TGTGCCACCAGCGCCACAGGGAACTCGAAGAATGAGCAGTTCTTC
>14|TRBJ1-1|TRBV19|.|.
CASARQSLNTEAFF
TGTGCCAGTGCCCGACAGTCCCTGAACACTGAAGCTTTCTTT
>13|TRBJ2-1|TRBV7-6|.|.
CASSPSGADEQFF
TGTGCCAGCAGCCCCAGTGGGGCAGATGAGCAGTTCTTC
>17|TRBJ2-1|TRBV20-1|.|few
CSAIYLGSGRRGGEQFF
TGCAGTGCTATTTACCTGGGGTCCGGACGGAGGGGCGGTGAGCAGTTCTTC
>15|TRBJ1-4|TRBV4-3|.|.
CASSQDRGSNEKLFF
TGCGCCAGCAGCCAAGACAGAGGGTCTAATGAAAAACTGTTTTTT
>14|TRBJ2-5|TRBV11-3|TRBD1|.
CASAQGSPQETQYF
TGTGCCAGTGCACAGGGGTCACCCCAAGAGACCCAGTACTTC
>15|TRBJ1-5|TRBV10-3|.|.
CAISATGPSNQPQHF
TGTGCCATCAGTGCCACAGGGCCTAGCAATCAGCCCCAGCATTTT
>14|TRBJ2-7|TRBV14|.|few
CASSQAVGSYEQYF
TGTGCCAGCAGCCAAGCGGTGGGCTCCTACGAGCAGTACTTC
>13|TRBJ2-7|TRBV10-3|.|.
CAIRDELSYEQYF
TGTGCCATCAGGGACGAGTTGTCCTACGAGCAGTACTTC
>15|TRBJ2-4|TRBV11-2|.|few
CASSLDPLAGYIQYF
TGTGCCAGCAGCTTAGATCCTCTAGCTGGGTACATTCAGTACTTC
>13|TRBJ2-1|TRBV29-1|.|.
CSVEGLELSEQFF
TGCAGCGTTGAAGGGCTTGAGTTGAGTGAGCAGTTCTTC
>15|TRBJ2-3|TRBV6-6|.|.
CASSSALRFTDTQYF
TGTGCCAGCAGCTCCGCCCTACGCTTCACAGATACGCAGTATTTT
>15|TRBJ2-7|TRBV5-1|TRBD1|.
CASSLEGQGAYEQYF
TGCGCCAGCAGCTTGGAGGGACAGGGGGCCTACGAGCAGTACTTC
>13|TRBJ1-4|TRBV3-1|.|.
CASSQVLSGKLFF
TGTGCCAGCAGCCAAGTCCTGAGTGGAAAACTGTTTTTT
>16|TRBJ2-5|TRBV18|TRBD2|.
CASSPRTAGGPETQYF
TGTGCCAGCTCACCACGGACGGCGGGGGGGCCAGAGACCCAGTACTTC
>14|TRBJ1-2|TRBV6-5|.|.
CASSYSTANYGYTF
TGTGCCAGCAGTTACTCGACGGCTAACTATGGCTACACCTTC
>13|TRBJ2-5|TRBV25-1|TRBD2|few
CASSEYGGETQYF
TGTGCCAGCAGTGAATACGGGGGGGAGACCCAGTACTTC
>15|TRBJ2-5|TRBV5-1|TRBD1|few
CASSSGTASSETQYF
TGCGCCAGCAGCTCCGGGACAGCTTCGTCGGAGACCCAGTACTTC